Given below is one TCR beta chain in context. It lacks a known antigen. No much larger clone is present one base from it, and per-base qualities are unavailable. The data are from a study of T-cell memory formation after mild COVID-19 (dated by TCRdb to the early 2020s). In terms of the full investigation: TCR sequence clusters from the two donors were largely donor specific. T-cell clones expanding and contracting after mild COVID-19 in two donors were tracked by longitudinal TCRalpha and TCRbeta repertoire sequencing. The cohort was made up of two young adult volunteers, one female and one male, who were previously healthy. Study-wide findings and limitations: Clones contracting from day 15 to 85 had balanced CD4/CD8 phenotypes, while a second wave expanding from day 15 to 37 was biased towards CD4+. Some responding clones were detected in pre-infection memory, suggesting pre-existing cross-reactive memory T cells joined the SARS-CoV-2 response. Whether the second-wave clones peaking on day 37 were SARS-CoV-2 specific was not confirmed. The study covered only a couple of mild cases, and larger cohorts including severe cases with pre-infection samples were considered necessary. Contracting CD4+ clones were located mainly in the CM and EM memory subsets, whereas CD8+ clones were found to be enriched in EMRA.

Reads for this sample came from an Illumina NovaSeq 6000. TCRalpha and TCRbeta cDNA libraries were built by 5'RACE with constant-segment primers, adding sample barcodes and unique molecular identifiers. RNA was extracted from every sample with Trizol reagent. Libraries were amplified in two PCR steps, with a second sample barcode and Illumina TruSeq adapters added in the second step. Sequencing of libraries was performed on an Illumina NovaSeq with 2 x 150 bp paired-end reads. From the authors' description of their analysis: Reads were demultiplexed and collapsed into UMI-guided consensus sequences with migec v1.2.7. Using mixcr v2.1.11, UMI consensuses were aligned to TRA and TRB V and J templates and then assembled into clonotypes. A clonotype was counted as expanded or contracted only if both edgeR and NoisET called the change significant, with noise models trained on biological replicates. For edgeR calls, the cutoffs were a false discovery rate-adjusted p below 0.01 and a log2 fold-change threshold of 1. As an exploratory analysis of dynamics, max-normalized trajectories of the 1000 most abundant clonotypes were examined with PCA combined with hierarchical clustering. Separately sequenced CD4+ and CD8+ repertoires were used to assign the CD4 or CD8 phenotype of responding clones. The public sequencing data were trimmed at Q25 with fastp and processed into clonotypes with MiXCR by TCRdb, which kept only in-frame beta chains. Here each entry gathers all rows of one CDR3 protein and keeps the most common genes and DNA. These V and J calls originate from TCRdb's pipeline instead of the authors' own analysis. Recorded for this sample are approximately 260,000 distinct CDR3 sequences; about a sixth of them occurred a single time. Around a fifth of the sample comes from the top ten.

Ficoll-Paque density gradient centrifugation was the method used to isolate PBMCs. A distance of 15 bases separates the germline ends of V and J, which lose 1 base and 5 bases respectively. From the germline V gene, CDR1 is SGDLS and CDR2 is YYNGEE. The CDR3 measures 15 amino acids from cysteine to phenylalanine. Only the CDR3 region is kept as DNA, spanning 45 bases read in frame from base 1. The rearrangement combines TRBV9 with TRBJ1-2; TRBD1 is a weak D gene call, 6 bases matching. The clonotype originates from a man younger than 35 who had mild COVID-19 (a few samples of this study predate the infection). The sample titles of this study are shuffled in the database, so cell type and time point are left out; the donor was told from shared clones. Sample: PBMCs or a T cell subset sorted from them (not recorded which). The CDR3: CASSVREGVRYGYTF. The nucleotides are TGTGCCAGCAGCGTAAGGGAGGGGGTACGGTATGGCTACACCTTC.